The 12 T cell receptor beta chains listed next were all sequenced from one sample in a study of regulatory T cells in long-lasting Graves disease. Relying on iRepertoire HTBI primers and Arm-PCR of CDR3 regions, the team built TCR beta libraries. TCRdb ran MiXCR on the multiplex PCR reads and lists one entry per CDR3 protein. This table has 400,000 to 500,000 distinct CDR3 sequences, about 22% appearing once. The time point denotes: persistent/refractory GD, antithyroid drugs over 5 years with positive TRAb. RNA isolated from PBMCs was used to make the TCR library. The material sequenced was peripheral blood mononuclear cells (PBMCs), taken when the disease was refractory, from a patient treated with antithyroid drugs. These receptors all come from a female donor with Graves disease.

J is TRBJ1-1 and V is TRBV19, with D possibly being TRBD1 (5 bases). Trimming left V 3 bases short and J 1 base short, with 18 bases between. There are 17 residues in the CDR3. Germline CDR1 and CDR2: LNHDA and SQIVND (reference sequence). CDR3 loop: CASSILNWGRKNTEAFF. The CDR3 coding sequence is TGTGCCAGTAGTATTCTGAACTGGGGCAGAAAGAACACTGAAGCTTTCTTT. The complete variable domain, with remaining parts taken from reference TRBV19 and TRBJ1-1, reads DGGITQSPKYLFRKEGQNVTLSCEQNLNHDAMYWYRQDPGQGLRLIYYSQIVNDFQKGDIAEGYSVSREKKESFPLTVTSAQKNPTAFYLCASSILNWGRKNTEAFFGQGTRLTVV.

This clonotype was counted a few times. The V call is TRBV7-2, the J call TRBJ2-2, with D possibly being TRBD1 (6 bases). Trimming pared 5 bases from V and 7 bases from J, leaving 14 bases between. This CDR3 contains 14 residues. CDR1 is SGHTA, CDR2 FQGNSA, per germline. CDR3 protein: CASSHTQGNGELFF. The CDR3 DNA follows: TGTGCCAGCAGCCACACACAGGGAAACGGGGAGCTGTTTTTT.

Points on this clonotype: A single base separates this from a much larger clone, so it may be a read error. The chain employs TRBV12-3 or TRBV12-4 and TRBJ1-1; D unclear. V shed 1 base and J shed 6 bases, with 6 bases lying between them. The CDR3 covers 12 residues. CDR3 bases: TGTGCCAGCAGTTTAGGGGGTTCTGAAGCTTTCTTT. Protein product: CASSLGGSEAFF.

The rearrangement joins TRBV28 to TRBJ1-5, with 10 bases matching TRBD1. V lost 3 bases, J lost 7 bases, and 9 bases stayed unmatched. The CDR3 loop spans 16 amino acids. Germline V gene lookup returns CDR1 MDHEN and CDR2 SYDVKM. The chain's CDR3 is CASSLSTGTGVQPQHF. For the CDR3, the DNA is TGTGCCAGCAGTTTGTCTACCGGGACAGGGGTACAGCCCCAGCATTTT.

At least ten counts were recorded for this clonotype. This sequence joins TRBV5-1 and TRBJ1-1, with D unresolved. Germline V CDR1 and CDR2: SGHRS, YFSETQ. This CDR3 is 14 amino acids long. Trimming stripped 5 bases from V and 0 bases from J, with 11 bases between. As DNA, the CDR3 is TGCGCCAGCAGAGTCAGCTACATGAACACTGAAGCTTTCTTT. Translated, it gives CASRVSYMNTEAFF.

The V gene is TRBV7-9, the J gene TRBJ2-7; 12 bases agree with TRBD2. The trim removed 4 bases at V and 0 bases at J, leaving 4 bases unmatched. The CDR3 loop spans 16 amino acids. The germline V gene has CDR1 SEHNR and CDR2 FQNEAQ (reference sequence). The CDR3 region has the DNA TGTGCCAGCAGCTCGGGACTAGCGGGCAGCTCCTACGAGCAGTACTTC. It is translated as CASSSGLAGSSYEQYF.

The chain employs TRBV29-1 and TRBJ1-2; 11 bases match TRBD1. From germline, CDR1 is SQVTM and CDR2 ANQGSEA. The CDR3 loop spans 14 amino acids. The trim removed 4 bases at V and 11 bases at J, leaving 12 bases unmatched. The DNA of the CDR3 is TGCAGCGTTGCCGGGACAGGGGGTACCGGGGGGTACACCTTC. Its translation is CSVAGTGGTGGYTF.

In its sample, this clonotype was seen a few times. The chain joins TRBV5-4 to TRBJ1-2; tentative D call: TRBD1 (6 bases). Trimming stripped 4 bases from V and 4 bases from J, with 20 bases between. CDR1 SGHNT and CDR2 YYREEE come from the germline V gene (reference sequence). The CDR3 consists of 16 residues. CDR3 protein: CASSPSGGGLLYGYTF. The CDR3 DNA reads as TGTGCCAGCAGCCCATCGGGAGGGGGGCTCCTCTATGGCTACACCTTC.

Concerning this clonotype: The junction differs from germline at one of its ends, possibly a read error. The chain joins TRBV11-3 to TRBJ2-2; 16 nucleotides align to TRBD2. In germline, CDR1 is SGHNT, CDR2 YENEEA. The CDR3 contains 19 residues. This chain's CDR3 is CASSSTGTSGGAYTGELFF. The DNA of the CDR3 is TGTGCCAGCAGCTCGACCGGGACTAGCGGGGGGGCTTACACCGGGGAACTGTTTTTT.

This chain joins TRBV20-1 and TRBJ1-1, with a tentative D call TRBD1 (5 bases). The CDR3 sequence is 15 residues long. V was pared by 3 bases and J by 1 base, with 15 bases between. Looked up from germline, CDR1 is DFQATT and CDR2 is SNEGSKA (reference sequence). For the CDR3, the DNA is TGCAGTGCTAGTCATCCCGGACAAGGGAACACTGAAGCTTTCTTT. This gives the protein CSASHPGQGNTEAFF.

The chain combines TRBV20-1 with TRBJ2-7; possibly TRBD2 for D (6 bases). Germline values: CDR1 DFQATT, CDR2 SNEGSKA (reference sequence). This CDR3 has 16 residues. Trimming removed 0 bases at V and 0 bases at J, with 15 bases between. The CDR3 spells CSARDPKRGTSYEQYF. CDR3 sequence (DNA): TGCAGTGCTAGAGACCCCAAACGGGGGACCTCCTACGAGCAGTACTTC.

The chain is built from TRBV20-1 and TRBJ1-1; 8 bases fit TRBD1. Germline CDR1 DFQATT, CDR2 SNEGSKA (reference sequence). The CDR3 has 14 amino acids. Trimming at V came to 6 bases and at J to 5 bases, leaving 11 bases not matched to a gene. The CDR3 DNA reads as TGCAGTGCCGGACAGGGATTTCTTCGAACTGAAGCTTTCTTT. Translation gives CSAGQGFLRTEAFF.